The T cell receptor (beta chain) described here comes from a study of vaccination and CD4 T cells after COVID-19. The CDR3 totals 16 residues. V gave up 3 bases and J gave up 1 base, with 12 bases separating them. Germline V gene data show CDR1 as SNHLY and CDR2 as FYNNEI. In regard to this clonotype: Its target is unknown.

Treatment reported: roughly 10-day PBMC culture with coronavirus spike peptide pools or control peptides (ViraFEST assay). Before the COVID-19 pandemic (2011-2018), CD4+ T cells were obtained from the unexposed donor. The Oncomine TCR Beta short-read assay was applied to DNA of cultured CD4+ T cells. TCRdb analysed the PCR reads with MiXCR anew, one entry per CDR3 protein. The sample comprises approximately 6,100 distinct CDR3 sequences, 34% of which are singletons, and about 34% rests with the top ten. Sequenced material: CD4+ T cells from blood, cultured in vitro. This rearrangement joins TRBV2 to TRBJ2-2; D is perhaps TRBD1 or TRBD2 (5 bases each). The receptor's source is a human donor in good health. The CDR3 DNA follows: TGTGCCAGCAGTGATAGGGACCCGATGAACACCGGGGAGCTGTTTTTT. Protein: CASSDRDPMNTGELFF.